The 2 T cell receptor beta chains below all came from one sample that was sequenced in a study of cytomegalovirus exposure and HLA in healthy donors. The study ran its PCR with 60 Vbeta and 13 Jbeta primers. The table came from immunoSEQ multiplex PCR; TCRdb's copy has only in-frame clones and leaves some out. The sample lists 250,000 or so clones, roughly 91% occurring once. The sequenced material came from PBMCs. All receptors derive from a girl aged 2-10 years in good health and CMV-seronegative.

CDR3 sequence: CSAGTASSYEQYF. The CDR3 DNA sequence: TGCAGCGCAGGGACAGCTAGCTCCTACGAGCAGTACTTC. V is TRBV29-1 and J is TRBJ2-7, with 7 positions matching TRBD1. J gave up 0 bases and V 7 bases, and 6 bases lay outside the gene matches. The CDR3 runs 13 residues. CDR1 is SQVTM and CDR2 is ANQGSEA in the germline V gene.

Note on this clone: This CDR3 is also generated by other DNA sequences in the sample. The CDR3 loop reads CASSPGQGNSPLHF. CDR3 nucleotides: TGTGCCAGCAGTCCCGGACAGGGAAATTCACCCCTCCACTTT. The chain joins TRBV27 to TRBJ1-6, with 8 bases that match TRBD1. The CDR3 totals 14 residues. The junction had 4 bases not matched to a gene; V was cut back by 5 bases and J by 7 bases. The germline gives CDR1 MNHEY, CDR2 SMNVEV (reference sequence).